This T cell receptor (beta chain) stems from a study of identical twins. This clonotype was observed a few times. One entry per CDR3 protein, called by TCRdb with MiXCR from the 5' RACE reads. Here the sample spans some 710,000 distinct CDR3 sequences, around 6% being singletons. Germline CDR1 SGHTA, CDR2 FQGTGA. The CDR3 is 12 residues long. V was shortened by 10 bases and J by 2 bases, with 11 bases between the two germline ends. Sequencing used naive T cells sorted from blood. J is TRBJ2-5 and V is TRBV7-3; D gene ambiguous. This clonotype originated in a man aged 18-30 years in good health. CDR3 nucleotide sequence: TGTGCCATCCAGACTGCTCAAGAGACCCAGTACTTC. This gives the protein CAIQTAQETQYF.